The following is a TCR beta chain sequence with its context. Antigen specificity is unknown. Produced via immunoSEQ multiplex PCR; TCRdb's table is partial and in-frame only. This sample has 130,000 or so clones, with approximately 80% found just once. This specimen belongs to a study of cytotoxic CD8 clonotypes in ibrutinib-treated CLL. Study summary: Patient counts were roughly 10 relapsed/refractory, roughly 16 treatment-naive and 17 IGHV unmutated. Partial response was seen in approximately 24 patients and complete response in 2; after median around 72 months, approximately 14 stayed remitted, 12 progressed.

Germline V gene data show CDR1 as SGHDT and CDR2 as YYEEEE. With 3 bases removed from V and 3 bases from J, the gap between germline ends came to 13 bases. This CDR3 has 15 residues. Study-wide findings and caveats: Different sampling times were used for sustained-remission and progressing patients.

The clonotype was recovered from a human donor with chronic lymphocytic leukemia. The material sequenced was PBMCs, taken after 12 months of ibrutinib treatment. V and J are TRBV5-6 and TRBJ2-1; the D is unclear. The CDR3 nucleotides are TGTGCCAGCAGCTGGGTTGATAGAGACTACAATGAGCAGTTCTTC. This sequence encodes CASSWVDRDYNEQFF.